The rows below give T cell receptor beta chains drawn from one sample of a study of memory B cells and T cells in multiple sclerosis. The antigens of these receptors remain unknown. TCRdb keeps only in-frame clones here, not all; method: immunoSEQ multiplex PCR. The sample records 30,000 to 40,000 clones, roughly 86% being singletons. The sequenced sample was PBMCs from blood kept in culture. The receptor set was obtained from a human donor with multiple sclerosis. Each CDR3 is given with its conserved first and last residue. The D gene is left open where the match is weak. The size entry is marked missing in some rows and otherwise reads once, few, many or a size class.

>NA|TRBJ2-1|NA|TRBV9
CASSLRGGRNEQFF
TGTGCCAGCAGCCTAAGGGGAGGTAGAAATGAGCAGTTCTTC
>NA|TRBJ2-1|NA|TRBV28
CASRQSSYNEQFF
TGTGCCAGCAGACAGAGCTCCTACAATGAGCAGTTCTTC
>TRBD1|TRBJ2-3|NA|TRBV2
CARPGQVSADTQYF
TGTGCCAGACCGGGACAGGTATCCGCAGATACGCAGTATTTT
>NA|TRBJ2-2|NA|TRBV5-5
CASGWVTGELFF
TGTGCCAGCGGTTGGGTCACCGGGGAGCTGTTTTTT
>NA|TRBJ1-1|NA|TRBV5-1
CASSLNRYPMNTEAFF
TGCGCCAGCAGCTTGAATAGGTACCCGATGAACACTGAAGCTTTCTTT
>TRBD1|TRBJ2-7|NA|TRBV27
CASSLSSGDRVYEQYF
TGTGCCAGCAGTTTAAGTTCCGGGGACAGGGTCTACGAGCAGTACTTC
>TRBD1|TRBJ1-4|NA|TRBV7-9
CASSRGQVNEKLFF
TGTGCCAGCAGCCGAGGACAGGTTAATGAAAAACTGTTTTTT
>TRBD1|TRBJ1-1|NA|TRBV5-1
CASSSGGPKGTEAFF
TGCGCCAGCAGCTCAGGGGGACCAAAGGGCACTGAAGCTTTCTTT
>TRBD1|TRBJ2-7|NA|TRBV29-1
CSARDRGYEQYF
TGCAGCGCACGGGACAGGGGCTACGAGCAGTACTTC
>NA|TRBJ2-1|NA|TRBV5-1
CASSLDGVSYNEQFF
TGCGCCAGCAGCTTGGATGGGGTTTCCTACAATGAGCAGTTCTTC
>NA|TRBJ1-2|medium-sized|TRBV7-9
CASSSPKGVRGYTF
TGTGCCAGCAGTTCCCCCAAGGGGGTTCGTGGCTACACCTTC
>NA|TRBJ1-1|NA|TRBV7-6
CASSLVSADMNTEAFF
TGTGCCAGCAGCTTAGTTTCGGCAGACATGAACACTGAAGCTTTCTTT
>TRBD2|TRBJ2-2|few|TRBV9
CASSRDLAGGRTGELFF
TGTGCCAGCAGCCGAGATCTAGCGGGGGGCAGGACCGGGGAGCTGTTTTTT
>NA|TRBJ2-3|NA|TRBV18
CASSPLGSRTDTQYF
TGTGCCAGCTCACCATTAGGAAGTCGCACAGATACGCAGTATTTT
>NA|TRBJ1-1|NA|TRBV18
CASHSMWGGTKTEAFF
TGTGCCAGTCACTCCATGTGGGGGGGCACGAAGACTGAAGCTTTCTTT
>TRBD2|TRBJ2-5|NA|TRBV4-1
CASSQVREGSSQYF
TGCGCCAGCAGCCAAGTCCGGGAGGGTAGCTCCCAGTACTTC
>NA|TRBJ2-2|NA|TRBV9
CASRQGETGELFF
TGTGCCAGCAGGCAGGGAGAAACCGGGGAGCTGTTTTTT
>TRBD1|TRBJ1-2|NA|TRBV7-8
CASSLAKHLIRTGHGYTF
TGTGCCAGCAGCTTAGCCAAACACCTTATACGGACAGGGCATGGCTACACCTTC
>NA|TRBJ1-2|few|TRBV19
CASSMVGGDGYTF
TGTGCCAGTAGTATGGTGGGGGGTGATGGCTACACCTTC
>NA|TRBJ1-1|NA|TRBV28
CASSLSALTNTEAFF
TGTGCCAGCAGTTTATCCGCACTGACGAACACTGAAGCTTTCTTT
>NA|TRBJ1-5|NA|TRBV10-3
CASGWGNQPQHF
TGTGCCAGTGGTTGGGGCAATCAGCCCCAGCATTTT
>NA|TRBJ1-5|few|TRBV6-1
CASSGVWDQPQHF
TGTGCCAGCTCAGGGGTTTGGGATCAGCCCCAGCATTTT
>NA|TRBJ2-7|NA|TRBV28
CASSPQAGSDEQYF
TGTGCCAGCAGCCCCCAAGCGGGTTCCGACGAGCAGTACTTC
>NA|TRBJ1-1|NA|TRBV5-6
CASSLVYLGYTEAFF
TGTGCCAGCAGCTTGGTTTACTTGGGGTACACTGAAGCTTTCTTT
>NA|TRBJ1-2|NA|TRBV11-2
CASSPVGAYGYTF
TGTGCCAGCAGCCCGGTGGGGGCCTATGGCTACACCTTC
>NA|TRBJ2-7|NA|TRBV15
CATSRGAATSSYEQYF
TGTGCCACCAGCAGAGGGGCGGCTACCAGCTCCTACGAGCAGTACTTC
>NA|TRBJ2-7|NA|TRBV5-1
CASGIGYEQYF
TGCGCCAGCGGAATCGGCTACGAGCAGTACTTC
>NA|TRBJ1-1|once|TRBV28
CASSLQGGTEAFF
TGTGCCAGCAGTTTACAGGGCGGGACTGAAGCTTTCTTT
>NA|TRBJ2-1|NA|TRBV7-3
CASSLSFSDSYNEQFF
TGTGCCAGCAGCTTAAGTTTCAGTGACTCCTACAATGAGCAGTTCTTC
>NA|TRBJ2-7|NA|TRBV29-1
CSVEATGSYEQYF
TGCAGCGTTGAAGCCACAGGCTCCTACGAGCAGTACTTC